The clone carrying this T cell receptor beta chain was observed once. Per the original methods: Scientists estimated how many nucleated cells there were by amplifying reference gene primers. Repertoires were generated with immunoSEQ multiplex PCR, while TCRdb's copy carries only in-frame clones and drops some. V, J and clone size were drawn from that table, and D and trimming were deduced from the DNA. The top ten hold less than 3.5% of the sample, which has about 180,000 clones, 70% to 90% seen once. This record comes from a study of blood T cell repertoires in COVID-19. Study summary: From T cells, B-cell-depleted T cells, or PBMCs came the material, which was cDNA or gDNA.

CDR3 length: 12 amino acids. V lost 4 bases and J 5 bases, leaving 6 bases between the germline ends. Germline-derived CDR1 and CDR2 are SGHRS and YFSETQ. Material: peripheral blood. The chain couples TRBV5-1 to TRBJ2-2; unclear D gene. This sequence was found in a woman aged 25 to 45 with active or convalescent COVID-19. The CDR3 region is CASSQKTGELFF. The CDR3 DNA reads TGCGCCAGCAGCCAGAAGACCGGGGAGCTGTTTTTT. Looking up the rest from reference TRBV5-1 and TRBJ2-2 gives the full variable domain: KAGVTQTPRYLIKTRGQQVTLSCSPISGHRSVSWYQQTPGQGLQFLFEYFSETQRNKGNFPGRFSGRQFSNSRSEMNVSTLELGDSALYLCASSQKTGELFFGEGSRLTVL.